The sequence of this TCR beta chain was determined in a study of blood T cell repertoires in COVID-19. Study overall: Both acute and convalescent COVID-19 samples were obtained from the United States, Italy and Spain. In each case, the material was cDNA or gDNA derived from T cells, B-cell-depleted T cells, or PBMCs.

This CDR3 region has 14 residues. The V end lost 9 bases, the J end lost 4 bases, and 16 bases lay between the germline ends. Germline CDR1 LNHDA, CDR2 SQIVND (reference sequence). Methods used by the authors: Nucleated cell number was recorded as an estimate derived from reference gene primer amplification. TCRdb's table, derived via immunoSEQ multiplex PCR, lists solely in-frame clones and lacks some. That table gives V, J and clone size, and the DNA gave D and trimming. The sample has 150,000 to 200,000 clones, less than 90% seen once. Sequencing was performed on peripheral blood. This chain connects TRBV19 to TRBJ2-1; tentatively, D is TRBD2 (5 bases). This sequence originates from a woman aged 40-49 years with acute or convalescent COVID-19. The CDR3, as DNA: TGTGCCAGCGGACCCTGGACTGGGTACAATGAGCAGTTCTTC. This codes for CASGPWTGYNEQFF.